Below are 9 T cell receptor beta chains sequenced from a single sample in a study of vaccination effects on CD4 cells after COVID-19. For these receptors, no antigen is known. Sequencing in the ViraFEST assay came after antigen-specific CD4+ T cells had been expanded with viral peptide pools, which were used to stimulate PBMC. Upon completion of under eleven days in culture, CD4+ T cells were isolated. Infection with SARS-CoV-2 occurred in the person between March and December 2020, and PCR confirmed it. Participants each got two BNT162b2 or mRNA-1273 vaccine doses. The assay was immunoSEQ multiplex PCR, and TCRdb's table has in-frame clones only and misses some. The sample contains roughly 17,000 clones, over 60% of which appear only once. Sequenced material: CD4+ T cells from PBMCs cultured with SARS-CoV-2 spike peptides, taken after COVID-19 vaccination. The source is a human donor who had a prior SARS-CoV-2 infection.

This clone has just a few counts. The V gene is TRBV6-2 or TRBV6-3, the J gene TRBJ2-2; 10 nucleotides match TRBD2. Germline-derived CDR1 and CDR2 are MNHEY and SVGEGT. Trimming took 5 bases from V and 3 from J; bases not matched to a gene: 3. The CDR3 contains 15 residues. The chain's CDR3 is CASSGGLADTGELFF. Here the CDR3 DNA reads TGTGCCAGCAGTGGCGGACTAGCGGACACCGGGGAGCTGTTTTTT.

There are a few counts of this clone. The rearrangement joins TRBV7-2 to TRBJ2-2, with a tentative D call TRBD1 (6 bases). Trimming removed 5 bases from V and 6 bases from J, with 10 bases in between. The CDR3 extends over 13 amino acids. The germline V gene encodes CDR1 SGHTA and CDR2 FQGNSA. The CDR3 bases are TGTGCCAGCAGCCAGTACAGGGCCGGGGAGCTGTTTTTT. It specifies CASSQYRAGELFF. The full variable domain, its missing parts supplied by reference TRBV7-2 and TRBJ2-2, is GAGVSQSPSNKVTEKGKDVELRCDPISGHTALYWYRQSLGQGLEFLIYFQGNSAPDKSGLPSDRFSAERTGGSVSTLTIQRTQQEDSAVYLCASSQYRAGELFFGEGSRLTVL.

The V gene is TRBV2, the J gene TRBJ2-3; D is possibly TRBD1 or TRBD2 (6 bases each). The V gene lost 6 bases and the J gene lost 5 bases, with 18 bases spanning the gap. Germline V CDR1 and CDR2: SNHLY, FYNNEI. CDR3 length equals 15 residues. This CDR3 reads CASRGGRWIGDTQYF. CDR3 bases: TGTGCCAGCAGAGGGGGGCGGTGGATAGGAGATACGCAGTATTTT. The full variable domain, rest sourced from reference TRBV2 and TRBJ2-3, is EPEVTQTPSHQVTQMGQEVILRCVPISNHLYFYWYRQILGQKVEFLVSFYNNEISEKSEIFDDQFSVERPDGSNFTLKIRSTKLEDSAMYFCASRGGRWIGDTQYFGPGTRLTVL.

The chain joins TRBV5-1 to TRBJ1-2, with 9 bases that match TRBD1. Losses at the gene ends were 4 bases for V and 4 bases for J; bases not matched to a gene: 14. From germline, CDR1 is SGHRS and CDR2 YFSETQ. This CDR3 is 17 amino acids long. The CDR3 sequence is CASSNQGGQGGRYGYTF. The CDR3 region has the DNA TGCGCCAGCAGCAACCAGGGGGGACAGGGAGGTCGCTATGGCTACACCTTC.

DNA for the CDR3: TGTGCCTGGAGTGTAGGACTAGCTAACGAGCAGTACTTC. As protein: CAWSVGLANEQYF. The chain recombines TRBV30 with TRBJ2-7; TRBD2 matches 8 bases. Germline trimming cut 0 bases from V and 5 bases from J; bases unmatched to any gene: 3. Germline V CDR1 and CDR2: GTSNPN, SVGIG (reference sequence). The CDR3 consists of 13 residues.

This clone occurred once. This sequence joins TRBV25-1 and TRBJ2-5; 7 nucleotides align to TRBD2. This CDR3 has 14 residues. V gave up 5 bases and J gave up 5 bases; unmatched junction bases: 8. Germline lookup yields CDR1 MGHDK and CDR2 SYGVNS. The CDR3 nucleotides read TGTGCCAGCAGTCCGACTAGAGCGGGGGAGACCCAGTACTTC. Translating gives CASSPTRAGETQYF.

This clone showed up just a few times. The rearrangement links TRBV4-2 to TRBJ2-1; the D gene is possibly TRBD2 (6 bases). V dropped 2 bases and J dropped 3 bases, with 17 bases sitting between them. Germline CDR1 and CDR2: LGHNA and YNFKEQ. The CDR3 totals 17 residues. The CDR3 nucleotides are TGTGCCAGCAGCCAACCATCCGGGGGAGCTGACTACAATGAGCAGTTCTTC. It yields the protein CASSQPSGGADYNEQFF.

This chain joins TRBV6-5 and TRBJ2-1, with D possibly matching TRBD2 (6 bases). The CDR3 runs 13 residues. CDR1 and CDR2 from the germline V gene are MNHEY and SVGAGI. V was clipped by 6 bases and J by 7 bases, with 13 bases between them. The CDR3 DNA reads TGTGCCAGCAGCTCGGTTGGGGGGAATGAGCAGTTCTTC. It encodes CASSSVGGNEQFF.

V usage is TRBV6-5 and J usage is TRBJ1-1; D gene ambiguous. Trimming removed 2 bases at V and 7 bases at J, with 17 bases between. The CDR3 has 15 residues. Germline V gene lookup returns CDR1 MNHEY and CDR2 SVGAGI. The chain's CDR3 is CASSYTAARENEAFF. The CDR3 DNA is TGTGCCAGCAGTTACACGGCAGCGAGGGAAAATGAAGCTTTCTTT.